These 24 T cell receptor beta chains were sequenced from one sample in a study of T cells after yellow fever vaccination. TCRdb reanalysed the 5' RACE reads using MiXCR and keeps one entry per CDR3 protein. Altogether 600,000 to 750,000 distinct CDR3 sequences are present, more than 9% being singletons, with the ten largest covering about 15%. Sequenced here: PBMCs, sampled on the day of the yellow fever booster vaccination. The source of these receptors is a man aged 30 to 39 who received the YFV17D yellow fever vaccine.

The chain couples TRBV7-2 to TRBJ2-1; 7 bases line up with TRBD2. V lost 5 bases and J lost 7; bases outside the gene matches: 14. The CDR3 has 16 residues. The germline gives CDR1 SGHTA, CDR2 FQGNSA. For the CDR3, the DNA is TGTGCCAGCAGCGCGGACATATCCGTTAGCGGGAATGAGCAGTTCTTC. It yields the protein CASSADISVSGNEQFF.

There are a few counts of this clonotype. The chain's CDR3 is CASSLSGPGQGPYNSPLHF. CDR3 nucleotide sequence: TGTGCCAGCAGTTTATCCGGTCCGGGACAGGGGCCCTATAATTCACCCCTCCACTTT. The V gene is TRBV12-3 or TRBV12-4, the J gene TRBJ1-6, with 10 bases identical to TRBD1. V shed 2 bases and J 2 bases; nucleotides not matched to a gene: 9. The CDR3 totals 19 residues.

The gene calls are TRBV5-6 and TRBJ2-3; 9 bases fit TRBD2. Germline CDR1 and CDR2: SGHDT and YYEEEE. This CDR3 contains 18 residues. Trimming at V came to 2 bases and at J to 4 bases, leaving 14 bases not matched to a gene. The DNA of the CDR3 is TGTGCCAGCAGCTTCCGCGGGACTAGCATTTTTGGCGCAGATACGCAGTATTTT. As protein: CASSFRGTSIFGADTQYF. Complete variable domain (other parts from reference TRBV5-6 and TRBJ2-3): DAGVTQSPTHLIKTRGQQVTLRCSPKSGHDTVSWYQQALGQGPQFIFQYYEEEERQRGNFPDRFSGHQFPNYSSELNVNALLLGDSALYLCASSFRGTSIFGADTQYFGPGTRLTVL.

The chain is built from TRBV28 and TRBJ2-7; D tentatively reads TRBD1 or TRBD2 (7 bases each). Between the trimmed V and J ends, which lost 8 bases and 2 bases, there was a span of 13 bases. The CDR3 is 13 residues long. The germline V gene encodes CDR1 MDHEN and CDR2 SYDVKM. The CDR3 coding sequence is TGTGCCAGCCAGGGGGGGGGAGCCTACGAGCAGTACTTC. Translated, it gives CASQGGGAYEQYF. Full variable domain (remainder filled in from reference TRBV28 and TRBJ2-7): DVKVTQSSRYLVKRTGEKVFLECVQDMDHENMFWYRQDPGLGLRLIYFSYDVKMKEKGDIPEGYSVSREKKERFSLILESASTNQTSMYLCASQGGGAYEQYFGPGTRLTVT.

The rearrangement links TRBV6-2 or TRBV6-3 to TRBJ1-1; no reliable D call. V was shortened by 8 bases and J by 7 bases, with 11 bases between the two germline ends. The CDR3 has 11 amino acids. Germline V gene lookup returns CDR1 MNHEY and CDR2 SVGEGT. The CDR3 DNA follows: TGTGCCAGCGCGAGGGATAGTGAAGCTTTCTTT. As protein: CASARDSEAFF.

This clonotype was counted only a few times. The V and J genes are TRBV28 and TRBJ2-3; no clear D gene. The CDR3 covers 15 residues. The V and J ends lost 3 bases and 6 bases respectively, with 16 bases between them. CDR1 MDHEN and CDR2 SYDVKM come from the germline V gene. CDR3 in amino acids: CASSFGHLAPDTQYF. CDR3 in DNA: TGTGCCAGCAGTTTCGGCCATCTGGCCCCGGATACGCAGTATTTT. The whole variable domain, remainder taken from reference TRBV28 and TRBJ2-3, is DVKVTQSSRYLVKRTGEKVFLECVQDMDHENMFWYRQDPGLGLRLIYFSYDVKMKEKGDIPEGYSVSREKKERFSLILESASTNQTSMYLCASSFGHLAPDTQYFGPGTRLTVL.

In this sample, this clonotype turned up many times. The chain uses TRBV7-9 and TRBJ1-4; unclear D gene. The germline gives CDR1 SEHNR, CDR2 FQNEAQ (reference sequence). CDR3 length equals 15 residues. V lost 0 bases, J lost 8 bases, and 13 bases lay in between. CDR3 amino acids: CASSLAKAESEKLFF. In DNA form, the CDR3 reads TGTGCCAGCAGCTTAGCGAAGGCAGAGTCAGAAAAACTGTTTTTT.

This clonotype was detected many times. The J gene is TRBJ2-3, the V gene TRBV29-1, with D maybe TRBD1 (5 bases). The germline V gene encodes CDR1 SQVTM and CDR2 ANQGSEA. V was cut by 2 bases and J by 2 bases, with 8 bases left in between. The CDR3 loop spans 13 amino acids. CDR3 region: CSVEQDITDTQYF. CDR3 nucleotides: TGCAGCGTTGAACAGGACATCACAGATACGCAGTATTTT.

This clonotype turned up a few times. The CDR3 DNA follows: TGCAGTGCGAGTTATTTGAACACTGAAGCTTTCTTT. Encoded protein: CSASYLNTEAFF. The rearrangement joins TRBV20-1 to TRBJ1-1; D uncertain. CDR1 and CDR2 from the germline V gene are DFQATT and SNEGSKA (reference sequence). The CDR3 contains 12 residues. The germline V and J ends were trimmed by 6 bases and 0 bases, with 8 bases remaining between them.

This clonotype has just a few counts. This chain connects TRBV12-3 or TRBV12-4 to TRBJ1-2; a possible D gene is TRBD1 (5 bases). This CDR3 has 12 residues. Trimming cost V 7 bases and J 5 bases, with 11 bases left between them. CDR3 nucleotide sequence: TGTGCCAGCACCTGGGGACGGTATGGCTACACCTTC. This gives the protein CASTWGRYGYTF.

This clonotype has at least ten counts. This chain links TRBV20-1 with TRBJ2-3, with 9 bases identical to TRBD2. CDR1 is DFQATT, CDR2 SNEGSKA, per germline (reference sequence). CDR3 length: 14 residues. CDR3 residues: CSLLAGISTDTQYF. The CDR3 DNA is TGCAGCCTACTAGCGGGCATTAGCACAGATACGCAGTATTTT.

A few counts support this clonotype. The chain has TRBV10-3 and TRBJ2-2, with 11 bases fitting TRBD1. The CDR3 length is 15 residues. Losses at the gene ends were 5 bases for V and 6 bases for J; bases not matched to a gene: 5. The germline gives CDR1 ENHRY, CDR2 SYGVKD. This chain's CDR3 is CAISPGTGGSGELFF. The CDR3 nucleotides read TGTGCCATCAGTCCCGGGACAGGGGGGTCCGGGGAGCTGTTTTTT.

This clonotype was seen only a few times. The chain recombines TRBV18 with TRBJ2-7, with 9 positions matching TRBD1. Losses at the gene ends were 6 bases for V and 6 bases for J; bases not matched to a gene: 18. CDR1 is KGHSH, CDR2 LQKENI, per germline. The CDR3 totals 17 residues. CDR3 sequence: CASSLQRPGTGIAEQYF. CDR3 DNA sequence: TGTGCCAGCTCCCTTCAACGACCCGGGACAGGGATCGCCGAGCAGTACTTC.

The chain recombines TRBV20-1 with TRBJ2-3, with D maybe TRBD2 (6 bases). Germline CDR1 DFQATT, CDR2 SNEGSKA (reference sequence). The V end was cut by 1 base, the J end by 2 bases, with 7 bases between. The CDR3 consists of 13 residues. The CDR3 spells CSARVAATDTQYF. CDR3 DNA sequence: TGCAGTGCTAGAGTAGCGGCCACAGATACGCAGTATTTT.

In its sample, this clonotype was seen a few times. The gene calls are TRBV6-2 or TRBV6-3 and TRBJ2-5, with D possibly being TRBD2 (6 bases). Trimming pared 6 bases from V and 3 bases from J, leaving 14 bases between. Germline-derived CDR1 and CDR2 are MNHEY and SVGEGT. This CDR3 has 14 amino acids. The CDR3 here is CASSSVGLEETQYF. Written as DNA, the CDR3 is TGTGCCAGCAGCAGTGTGGGACTCGAAGAGACCCAGTACTTC.

CDR3 sequence (DNA): TGCAGTGCTAGACCCTCATTTGGGGGAGCATTCGAGCAGTTCTTC. This encodes CSARPSFGGAFEQFF. This chain uses TRBV20-1 with TRBJ2-1; D possibly uses TRBD1 or TRBD2 (5 bases each). CDR1 and CDR2 from the germline V gene are DFQATT and SNEGSKA (reference sequence). V lost 2 bases to trimming and J lost 10 bases, with 21 bases between them. This CDR3 has 15 residues.

This clonotype has a count of ten or more. V usage is TRBV12-3 or TRBV12-4 and J usage is TRBJ2-3; a possible D gene is TRBD2 (7 bases). V was trimmed by 7 bases and J by 1 base, leaving 15 bases between them. The CDR3 runs to 15 residues. The CDR3 DNA is TGTGCCAGCACCCTTGGGGGGGCCCGCACAGATACGCAGTATTTT. The encoded protein is CASTLGGARTDTQYF.

The chain links TRBV5-1 to TRBJ2-5, with 12 bases lining up with TRBD1. Germline CDR1 SGHRS, CDR2 YFSETQ. This CDR3 comprises 16 residues. V dropped 6 bases and J dropped 9; count of bases not matched to a gene: 15. CDR3 bases: TGCGCCAGCATCTCCGGGACAGGGGGCGAAAGTTCGTCCCAGTACTTC. Its protein product is CASISGTGGESSSQYF.

V is TRBV5-6 and J is TRBJ2-7; D ambiguous. This CDR3 comprises 10 residues. The germline gives CDR1 SGHDT, CDR2 YYEEEE. V dropped 6 bases and J dropped 3 bases, with 4 bases sitting between them. The CDR3 DNA reads as TGTGCCAGCATCGACTACGAGCAGTACTTC. Residues: CASIDYEQYF.

The chain recombines TRBV7-3 with TRBJ2-3; 9 nucleotides match TRBD2. V lost 0 bases to trimming and J lost 3 bases; unmatched junction nucleotides: 7. The CDR3 loop spans 17 amino acids. The germline V gene encodes CDR1 SGHTA and CDR2 FQGTGA. This CDR3 reads CASSLTIVTSGTDTQYF. The CDR3 DNA is TGTGCCAGCAGCTTAACGATCGTGACTAGCGGTACAGATACGCAGTATTTT.

The chain has TRBV12-3 or TRBV12-4 and TRBJ2-5; 13 bases match TRBD2. With 5 bases clipped from V and 5 bases from J, the junction kept 5 bases outside the gene matches. The CDR3 spans 15 residues. For the CDR3, the DNA is TGTGCCAGCAGTCGGACTAGCGGGAGATATGAGACCCAGTACTTC. Protein sequence: CASSRTSGRYETQYF.

This clonotype was seen repeatedly, ten times or more. The V gene is TRBV28, the J gene TRBJ2-1; 15 bases map to TRBD2. The CDR3 runs 20 residues. Germline trimming cut 5 bases from V and 2 bases from J; bases unmatched to any gene: 13. Germline CDR1 is MDHEN and CDR2 is SYDVKM. CDR3 coding DNA: TGTGCCAGCAGTAGACGTCCCGGGACTAGCGGGAGGAGGGCCTACAATGAGCAGTTCTTC. Amino acids: CASSRRPGTSGRRAYNEQFF.

This clonotype was detected many times. The chain is built from TRBV19 and TRBJ2-3; D tentatively reads TRBD1 or TRBD2 (5 bases each). Germline lookup yields CDR1 LNHDA and CDR2 SQIVND (reference sequence). Trimming took 9 bases from V and 3 from J, leaving 13 bases between them. CDR3 length equals 13 residues. CDR3 DNA: TGTGCCAGCGCCAGGGCGGGTACAGATACGCAGTATTTT. It codes for CASARAGTDTQYF.

The sample holds a few counts of this clonotype. The rearrangement joins TRBV9 to TRBJ2-7; the match to TRBD2 covers 8 bases. The CDR3 length is 15 residues. Germline V gene lookup returns CDR1 SGDLS and CDR2 YYNGEE. V gave up 0 bases and J gave up 5 bases; unmatched junction bases: 7. In nucleotides, the CDR3 is TGTGCCAGCAGCGTAGATGGGACTAGACCTAACGAGCAGTACTTC. Its protein is CASSVDGTRPNEQYF. Full variable domain (remainder filled in from reference TRBV9 and TRBJ2-7): DSGVTQTPKHLITATGQRVTLRCSPRSGDLSVYWYQQSLDQGLQFLIQYYNGEERAKGNILERFSAQQFPDLHSELNLSSLELGDSALYFCASSVDGTRPNEQYFGPGTRLTVT.